Sequencing of this TCR beta chain was carried out in a study of T-cell reconstitution after alpha-beta-depleted transplantation in children. Study observations and caveats: It was surviving recipient T cells and thymic progenitors that gave some patients high TCRbeta diversity at day 60. At the one-year point after transplant, T-cell counts and TCRbeta diversity were found to come mostly from T cells that had been newly produced.

Germline CDR1 is SGHAT and CDR2 is FQNNGV. The V and J ends lost 6 bases and 3 bases, in that order; junction bases with no gene match: 6. The CDR3 has 15 residues. This clonotype was recorded at least ten times. Its specificity is not known. As it was prepared, the TCRbeta library received unique molecular identifiers. TCRdb processed the PCR reads anew with MiXCR; each CDR3 protein has one entry. The sample carries hundreds of thousands of distinct CDR3 sequences, 11% recorded once. The sequenced sample was PBMCs, obtained before TCRalphabeta/CD19-depleted stem cell transplant. The rearrangement joins TRBV11-2 to TRBJ2-2; the match to TRBD2 covers 8 bases. The receptor was isolated from a child less than two years old with acute myeloid leukemia, due to receive a stem cell transplant. The CDR3 sequence is CASRRGLVYTGELFF. The CDR3 nucleotides are TGTGCCAGCAGAAGGGGACTAGTGTACACCGGGGAGCTGTTTTTT.